This T cell receptor beta chain was recovered during a study of T cell responses to AZD1222 COVID-19 vaccine. Produced via immunoSEQ multiplex PCR; TCRdb's table is partial and in-frame only. The data contain 98,000 or so clones, 70% to 90% of them singletons. Per the germline V gene, CDR1 is MNHEY and CDR2 is SVGAGI. Trimming removed 7 bases from V and 5 bases from J, with 8 bases in between. This CDR3 spans 11 amino acids. The TCR was taken from an adult in good health. This sample comprised peripheral blood, obtained on day 0 of AZD1222 vaccination. This sequence joins TRBV6-5 and TRBJ1-1; possible D gene TRBD1, 5 bases. The CDR3 is CASTQGTEAFF. The CDR3 DNA is TGTGCCAGCACCCAGGGAACTGAAGCTTTCTTT.